The entry below gives a single TCR beta chain sequence along with its context. The sample comes from a study of blood T cell repertoires in COVID-19. The method was immunoSEQ multiplex PCR; TCRdb's version includes in-frame clones alone and lacks a portion of them. The top ten hold roughly 7.4% of the sample, which has approximately 500,000 clones, 85% to 90% seen once. Sequenced input: peripheral blood. The clonotype originates from a woman aged 45-65 years with COVID-19, enrolled during active disease.

CDR3 in amino acids: CASSEAPGGGPSGELFF. The CDR3 DNA follows: TGTGCCAGCAGTGAAGCGCCGGGGGGGGGCCCCTCCGGGGAGCTGTTTTTT. The chain joins TRBV6-1 to TRBJ2-2, with 8 nucleotides matching TRBD2. V trimming: 0 bases; J trimming: 6 bases; junction bases outside the gene matches: 9. The CDR3 covers 17 residues. The germline V gene has CDR1 MNHNS and CDR2 SASEGT.